These 22 T cell receptor beta chains share one sample of origin, sequenced in a study of cytomegalovirus exposure and HLA in healthy donors. The protocol was immunoSEQ multiplex PCR, while the TCRdb copy is restricted to in-frame clones and leaves out a portion. Of more than 150,000 clones in the sample, about 80% were seen once. Input material: PBMCs. The source of these receptors is a woman aged 18-30 years in good health and CMV-seropositive.

The V gene is TRBV25-1, the J gene TRBJ1-4, with D possibly matching TRBD1 (5 bases). Germline V gene lookup returns CDR1 MGHDK and CDR2 SYGVNS. This CDR3 region has 14 residues. Trimming stripped 4 bases from V and 8 bases from J, with 14 bases between. CDR3 protein: CASSGQMGPEKLFF. Written as DNA, the CDR3 is TGTGCCAGCAGTGGGCAAATGGGGCCGGAAAAACTGTTTTTT.

The table lists this clone with a count of one. The chain is built from TRBV13 and TRBJ1-1, with D unclear. CDR1 and CDR2 from the germline V gene are PRHDT and FYEKMQ (reference sequence). V lost 1 base and J lost 8, with 11 bases in between. This CDR3 is 13 amino acids long. This chain's CDR3 is CASSLAPRNEAFF. CDR3 sequence (DNA): TGTGCCAGCAGCTTAGCACCCAGGAACGAAGCTTTCTTT.

The CDR3 here is CASSLKDSGGGTYEQYF. For the CDR3, the DNA is TGCGCCAGCAGCTTGAAGGACAGCGGGGGCGGTACGTACGAGCAGTACTTC. The rearrangement joins TRBV5-1 to TRBJ2-7, with 8 nucleotides matching TRBD2. The CDR3 is 17 residues long. The junction had 13 bases not matched to a gene; V was cut back by 1 base and J by 4 bases. Germline CDR1 and CDR2: SGHRS and YFSETQ.

J is TRBJ1-2 and V is TRBV6-5; tentatively, D is TRBD1 (6 bases). The V end was cut by 11 bases, the J end by 7 bases, with 14 bases between. CDR1 and CDR2 (germline): MNHEY, SVGAGI. The CDR3 is 11 amino acids. CDR3 nucleotide sequence: TGTGCCCACTCGGGGGGCGGTGGCTACACCTTC. This gives the protein CAHSGGGGYTF.

This clone showed up just a few times. This chain links TRBV2 with TRBJ2-1, with D possibly TRBD2 on 5 matching bases. Between the trimmed V and J ends, which lost 6 bases and 0 bases, there was a span of 15 bases. CDR1 SNHLY and CDR2 FYNNEI come from the germline V gene. This CDR3 region has 16 residues. For the CDR3, the DNA is TGTGCCAGCAGGGACCCGGGGAGAAACTCCTACAATGAGCAGTTCTTC. Amino acid sequence: CASRDPGRNSYNEQFF. Full variable domain (missing parts from reference TRBV2 and TRBJ2-1): EPEVTQTPSHQVTQMGQEVILRCVPISNHLYFYWYRQILGQKVEFLVSFYNNEISEKSEIFDDQFSVERPDGSNFTLKIRSTKLEDSAMYFCASRDPGRNSYNEQFFGPGTRLTVL.

The V call is TRBV5-4, the J call TRBJ2-3, with D possibly being TRBD1 (6 bases). The CDR3 covers 13 residues. Trimming removed 3 bases at V and 5 bases at J, with 10 bases between. The germline CDR1 and CDR2 sequences are SGHNT and YYREEE (reference sequence). The DNA for the CDR3 is TGTGCCAGCAGCTCACCAGGGGAAGATACGCAGTATTTT. It is translated as CASSSPGEDTQYF.

The V call is TRBV10-3, the J call TRBJ1-1, with 11 bases aligning to TRBD1. Germline loops: CDR1 ENHRY, CDR2 SYGVKD. V trimming: 6 bases; J trimming: 4 bases; junction bases outside the gene matches: 4. The CDR3 covers 14 residues. The CDR3 sequence is CAIRDRGQGTEAFF. Here the CDR3 DNA reads TGTGCCATCAGGGACAGGGGGCAGGGCACTGAAGCTTTCTTT.

This clone was picked up one time. The CDR3 here is CASSIPPEGEQYF. In nucleotides, the CDR3 is TGTGCCAGTAGTATCCCCCCGGAGGGGGAGCAGTACTTC. The rearrangement links TRBV19 to TRBJ2-7; D is possibly TRBD2 (6 bases). The CDR3 is 13 residues long. Trimming stripped 3 bases from V and 7 bases from J, with 13 bases between. The germline V gene has CDR1 LNHDA and CDR2 SQIVND (reference sequence). Complete variable domain (other parts from reference TRBV19 and TRBJ2-7): DGGITQSPKYLFRKEGQNVTLSCEQNLNHDAMYWYRQDPGQGLRLIYYSQIVNDFQKGDIAEGYSVSREKKESFPLTVTSAQKNPTAFYLCASSIPPEGEQYFGPGTRLTVT.

This clone was recorded a few times. The V gene is TRBV7-8, the J gene TRBJ2-7; D is undetermined. This CDR3 contains 11 residues. V shed 2 bases and J shed 7 bases, with 6 bases lying between them. Germline V gives CDR1 SGHVS, CDR2 FQNEAQ. For the CDR3, the DNA is TGTGCCAGCAGCTTATCCAGTGAGCAGTACTTC. Translated, it gives CASSLSSEQYF. The full variable domain, in which reference TRBV7-8 and TRBJ2-7 provide the parts outside the CDR3, is GAGVSQSPRYKVAKRGQDVALRCDPISGHVSLFWYQQALGQGPEFLTYFQNEAQLDKSGLPSDRFFAERPEGSVSTLKIQRTQQEDSAVYLCASSLSSEQYFGPGTRLTVT.

The chain recombines TRBV4-3 with TRBJ1-3; D call uncertain. V gave up 2 bases and J gave up 2 bases, with 16 bases separating them. The CDR3 sequence is 17 residues long. CDR1 LGHNA and CDR2 YSLEER come from the germline V gene. The CDR3 nucleotides are TGCGCCAGCAGCCAAAATCCTTCACTAATAACTGGAAACACCATATATTTT. The encoded protein is CASSQNPSLITGNTIYF.

This clone was detected a few times. The rearrangement joins TRBV6-1 to TRBJ2-3; no definite D call. CDR1 and CDR2 (germline): MNHNS, SASEGT. With 2 bases removed from V and 0 bases from J, the gap between germline ends came to 15 bases. The CDR3 runs to 17 residues. The CDR3 DNA sequence: TGTGCCAGCAGTGAATTAGGTGGCGGTCCTAGCACAGATACGCAGTATTTT. Protein sequence: CASSELGGGPSTDTQYF.

The chain is built from TRBV2 and TRBJ2-1, with TRBD2 matching over 11 bases. The trim removed 4 bases at V and 4 bases at J, leaving 9 bases unmatched. Germline V lookup: CDR1 SNHLY, CDR2 FYNNEI. The CDR3 loop spans 17 amino acids. The CDR3 spells CASSGTLAGGRYNEQFF. CDR3 nucleotides: TGTGCCAGCAGTGGAACCCTAGCGGGGGGAAGATACAATGAGCAGTTCTTC.

The chain links TRBV5-6 to TRBJ2-2, with D uncertain. V lost 2 bases to trimming and J lost 8 bases, with 7 bases between them. Germline V gene data show CDR1 as SGHDT and CDR2 as YYEEEE. The CDR3 has 12 residues. CDR3 DNA: TGTGCCAGCAGCTTCCTTGAGGGGGAGCTGTTTTTT. Protein: CASSFLEGELFF.

This clone appeared a single time. The chain couples TRBV10-3 to TRBJ1-1; 8 bases match TRBD1. Germline CDR1 is ENHRY and CDR2 is SYGVKD. The length of the CDR3 is 14 residues. Trimming cost V 11 bases and J 5 bases; bases outside gene matches: 13. CDR3 sequence (DNA): TGTGCCTCCGTTGGACAGGGAAGGGGGACTGAAGCTTTCTTT. This gives the protein CASVGQGRGTEAFF.

The chain links TRBV27 to TRBJ1-5; maybe TRBD1 (5 bases). CDR3 length: 15 amino acids. V lost 6 bases to trimming and J lost 4 bases, with 16 bases between them. CDR1 and CDR2 (germline): MNHEY, SMNVEV (reference sequence). The CDR3 is CASRLTGGGNQPQHF. As DNA, the CDR3 is TGTGCCAGCAGGCTAACGGGGGGAGGAAATCAGCCCCAGCATTTT.

The chain combines TRBV9 with TRBJ1-6; 8 nucleotides agree with TRBD1. V trimming: 3 bases; J trimming: 8 bases; junction bases outside the gene matches: 4. The CDR3 is 14 residues long. Germline V CDR1 and CDR2: SGDLS, YYNGEE. The CDR3 DNA follows: TGTGCCAGCAGCGCAGGGGGCGGGTATTCACCCCTCCACTTT. It specifies CASSAGGGYSPLHF.

Turning to this clone: A junction end diverges from the germline sequence, so it may reflect a read error. This sequence joins TRBV5-1 and TRBJ2-3, with D maybe TRBD1 (5 bases). The CDR3 covers 15 residues. The germline V gene has CDR1 SGHRS and CDR2 YFSETQ. CDR3 sequence: CASRLGIGGTDTQYF. The DNA for the CDR3 is TGCGCCAGCAGGTTGGGTATAGGGGGCACAGATACGCAGTATTTT.

This chain links TRBV4-1 with TRBJ1-3, with 8 bases identical to TRBD1. V was clipped by 5 bases and J by 1 base; unmatched bases: 13. CDR1 is MGHRA and CDR2 is YSYEKL in the germline V gene. This CDR3 has 18 amino acids. The CDR3 here is CASSSLLGQGRSGNTIYF. CDR3 in DNA: TGCGCCAGCAGCTCCCTACTCGGACAGGGTCGTTCTGGAAACACCATATATTTT.

The chain couples TRBV7-9 to TRBJ2-2; D is unclear. Trimming took 5 bases from V and 5 from J, leaving 12 bases between them. There are 14 residues in the CDR3. Germline CDR1 reads SEHNR; CDR2 reads FQNEAQ (reference sequence). The CDR3 is CASSVEPRTGELFF. The CDR3 DNA reads as TGTGCCAGCAGCGTCGAGCCTCGGACCGGGGAGCTGTTTTTT. The entire variable domain, with the rest obtained from reference TRBV7-9 and TRBJ2-2, is as follows: DTGVSQNPRHKITKRGQNVTFRCDPISEHNRLYWYRQTLGQGPEFLTYFQNEAQLEKSRLLSDRFSAERPKGSFSTLEIQRTEQGDSAMYLCASSVEPRTGELFFGEGSRLTVL.

The J gene is TRBJ2-7, the V gene TRBV6-6; tentatively, D is TRBD1 (5 bases). This CDR3 has 14 residues. CDR1 and CDR2 from the germline V gene are MNHNY and SVGAGI (reference sequence). V lost 10 bases and J lost 2, with 18 bases in between. CDR3 amino acids: CATGRQTDTYEQYF. The CDR3 region has the DNA TGTGCCACAGGAAGACAGACTGATACCTACGAGCAGTACTTC.

The chain recombines TRBV5-1 with TRBJ2-5, with TRBD2 matching over 7 bases. J was trimmed by 0 bases and V by 1 base; bases with no gene match: 3. This CDR3 comprises 15 residues. Germline V CDR1 and CDR2: SGHRS, YFSETQ. The DNA for the CDR3 is TGCGCCAGCAGCTTGAACGGGGGGAACCAAGAGACCCAGTACTTC. This encodes CASSLNGGNQETQYF. The whole variable domain, filled in from reference TRBV5-1 and TRBJ2-5, reads KAGVTQTPRYLIKTRGQQVTLSCSPISGHRSVSWYQQTPGQGLQFLFEYFSETQRNKGNFPGRFSGRQFSNSRSEMNVSTLELGDSALYLCASSLNGGNQETQYFGPGTRLLVL.

The V call is TRBV9, the J call TRBJ2-6; tentative D call: TRBD2 (5 bases). With 7 bases removed from V and 11 bases from J, the gap between germline ends came to 19 bases. Germline CDR1 and CDR2: SGDLS and YYNGEE. CDR3 length: 14 residues. CDR3 protein: CASSNSVAGDVLTF. CDR3 DNA sequence: TGTGCCAGCTCGAACTCAGTGGCGGGTGACGTCCTGACTTTC.